A single sample is the source of the 18 T cell receptor beta chains below, sequenced in a study of blood T cell repertoires in COVID-19. TCRdb keeps only in-frame clones here, not all; method: immunoSEQ multiplex PCR. The table lists 390,000 or so clones, roughly nine tenths of them singletons, with less than 3.5% in the top ten. Sequencing was carried out using peripheral blood. Receptors originate from a woman in her 30s with COVID-19, enrolled during active disease.

The V and J genes are TRBV20-1 and TRBJ1-2; unclear D gene. The CDR3 is made up of 11 amino acids. V lost 3 bases and J 6 bases, leaving 8 bases between the germline ends. The germline CDR1 and CDR2 sequences are DFQATT and SNEGSKA (reference sequence). The CDR3 DNA reads as TGCAGTGCTAGGTTAAATCATGGCTACACCTTC. This translates into CSARLNHGYTF.

The rearrangement uses TRBV19 and TRBJ2-1, with a possible D match to TRBD2 (5 bases). V was pared by 4 bases and J by 7 bases, with 11 bases between. Germline CDR1 and CDR2: LNHDA and SQIVND (reference sequence). The CDR3 sequence is 13 residues long. The CDR3 loop is CASSTRTLNEQFF. Written as DNA, the CDR3 is TGTGCCAGTAGTACGAGGACTTTAAATGAGCAGTTCTTC.

In its sample, this clone was seen once. The chain recombines TRBV27 with TRBJ2-7; TRBD2 agrees at 14 bases. V lost 5 bases, J lost 2 bases, and 11 bases stayed unmatched. The CDR3 is 18 residues long. Germline V gives CDR1 MNHEY, CDR2 SMNVEV (reference sequence). The CDR3: CASSRKGLAGVLTYEQYF. The CDR3 DNA sequence: TGTGCCAGCAGTCGCAAGGGACTAGCGGGGGTCCTGACCTACGAGCAGTACTTC.

This clone was picked up a small number of times. The rearrangement uses TRBV5-4 and TRBJ2-5, with D possibly matching TRBD2 (5 bases). In germline, CDR1 is SGHNT, CDR2 YYREEE (reference sequence). With 1 base removed from V and 2 bases from J, the gap between germline ends came to 15 bases. The CDR3 consists of 16 residues. CDR3: CASSLRGSRLQETQYF. Written as DNA, the CDR3 is TGTGCCAGCAGCTTGCGGGGAAGTAGGTTGCAAGAGACCCAGTACTTC.

The rearrangement links TRBV11-2 to TRBJ1-1, with D uncertain. The CDR3 consists of 13 residues. Looked up from germline, CDR1 is SGHAT and CDR2 is FQNNGV. V gave up 7 bases and J gave up 5 bases, with 14 bases separating them. The CDR3 loop reads CASTFSESTEAFF. In DNA form, the CDR3 reads TGTGCCAGCACATTTTCCGAGTCGACTGAAGCTTTCTTT.

The chain carries TRBV5-1 and TRBJ1-1, with 8 bases fitting TRBD1. Germline assignment: CDR1 SGHRS and CDR2 YFSETQ. The CDR3 spans 15 residues. V shed 6 bases, J shed 4 bases, and the junction held 11 bases outside the gene matches. CDR3 nucleotides: TGCGCCAGCACCCCGGACAGGGAGGGTGTCACTGAAGCTTTCTTT. Translating it yields CASTPDREGVTEAFF.

There are a few counts of this clone. V gene TRBV4-3 combines with J gene TRBJ2-3, with D perhaps TRBD1 (6 bases). CDR3 size: 17 residues. The V and J ends lost 0 bases and 1 base respectively, with 14 bases between them. Germline CDR1 LGHNA, CDR2 YSLEER. DNA of the CDR3: TGCGCCAGCAGCCAAGAGCCCTACAGGGCTGGCACAGATACGCAGTATTTT. Its protein is CASSQEPYRAGTDTQYF.

In this sample, this clone turned up a few times. The rearrangement uses TRBV6-5 and TRBJ2-5; TRBD1 agrees at 10 bases. The V and J ends lost 4 bases and 1 base, in that order; junction bases with no gene match: 6. This CDR3 is built from 16 residues. CDR1 MNHEY and CDR2 SVGAGI come from the germline V gene. The CDR3 loop is CASSSGTGVTQETQYF. The CDR3 coding sequence is TGTGCCAGCAGTTCCGGGACAGGGGTTACCCAAGAGACCCAGTACTTC.

The chain has TRBV6-2 or TRBV6-3 and TRBJ2-5; maybe TRBD1 (6 bases). This CDR3 is built from 14 residues. Trimming shortened V by 0 bases and J by 1 base, and 6 bases separated the two germline ends. Germline V gene data show CDR1 as MNHEY and CDR2 as SVGEGT. CDR3 protein: CASSYSGGQETQYF. The CDR3 DNA reads TGTGCCAGCAGTTACTCAGGGGGCCAAGAGACCCAGTACTTC.

The V gene is TRBV19, the J gene TRBJ2-2; 9 bases map to TRBD2. The CDR3 covers 15 residues. Germline CDR1 and CDR2: LNHDA and SQIVND (reference sequence). With V trimmed by 5 bases and J by 6 bases, 7 bases remained unmatched. As DNA, the CDR3 is TGTGCCAGTAGTCTCATAGCGGGAGCCGCCGGGGAGCTGTTTTTT. Translation gives CASSLIAGAAGELFF.

V gene TRBV28 combines with J gene TRBJ1-6; D is unclear. This CDR3 has 15 amino acids. V lost 4 bases, J lost 3 bases, and 10 bases lay in between. Germline CDR1 reads MDHEN; CDR2 reads SYDVKM. Here the CDR3 DNA reads TGTGCCAGCAGTTCCTACGAGATCTATAATTCACCCCTCCACTTT. It encodes CASSSYEIYNSPLHF.

This clone has only a few counts. The chain links TRBV10-1 to TRBJ2-2; possible D gene TRBD2, 6 bases. V lost 6 bases, J lost 4 bases, and 15 bases lay in between. This CDR3 contains 15 residues. Germline CDR1 reads WNHNN; CDR2 reads SYGVQD (reference sequence). Here the CDR3 DNA reads TGCGCCAGCAGCCGGGGGATTCAAGGCACCGGGGAGCTGTTTTTT. Translation: CASSRGIQGTGELFF.

The chain is built from TRBV7-9 and TRBJ1-2, with D unresolved. Germline lookup yields CDR1 SEHNR and CDR2 FQNEAQ (reference sequence). The V end lost 3 bases, the J end lost 7 bases, and 12 bases lay between the germline ends. This CDR3 is built from 13 residues. The CDR3, as DNA: TGTGCCAGCAGCTTGGGGAACGAGGGTGGCTACACCTTC. It yields the protein CASSLGNEGGYTF.

The chain uses TRBV15 and TRBJ1-2, with D possibly being TRBD1 (6 bases). CDR1 LNHNV and CDR2 YYDKDF come from the germline V gene (reference sequence). This CDR3 has 16 residues. The V end lost 7 bases, the J end lost 2 bases, and 20 bases lay between the germline ends. CDR3 sequence: CATTRGGQEGNYGYTF. The CDR3 DNA follows: TGTGCCACCACCCGGGGGGGACAAGAAGGGAACTATGGCTACACCTTC.

The J gene is TRBJ2-2, the V gene TRBV29-1, with TRBD2 matching over 10 bases. After removal of 4 bases from V and 6 bases from J, the junction contained 8 bases not matched to a gene. The CDR3 sequence is 15 residues long. Germline CDR1 reads SQVTM; CDR2 reads ANQGSEA. In DNA form, the CDR3 reads TGCAGCGTTGGACTAGCGGGTAGACAGGCCGGGGAGCTGTTTTTT. Translation: CSVGLAGRQAGELFF.

The chain combines TRBV4-1 with TRBJ1-3, with 7 positions matching TRBD1. CDR1 is MGHRA, CDR2 YSYEKL, per germline. V was pared by 4 bases and J by 0 bases, with 9 bases of the junction left unmatched. This CDR3 is 17 amino acids long. CDR3 nucleotides: TGCGCCAGCAGCCTCGCGCTGACAGGGTTCTCTGGAAACACCATATATTTT. The encoded protein is CASSLALTGFSGNTIYF.

The chain links TRBV9 to TRBJ2-2; D gene uncertain. This CDR3 comprises 12 residues. Between the trimmed V and J ends, which lost 5 bases and 4 bases, there was a span of 6 bases. From germline, CDR1 is SGDLS and CDR2 YYNGEE. The CDR3 protein is CASRRGTGELFF. In nucleotides, the CDR3 is TGTGCCAGCAGACGCGGCACCGGGGAGCTGTTTTTT.

This clone appeared once. The CDR3 DNA is TGCGCCAGCAGTGAGCCGGGACAGGGGGCCGGGGAGCTGTTTTTT. Residues: CASSEPGQGAGELFF. The V call is TRBV10-1, the J call TRBJ2-2, with 11 positions matching TRBD1. V gave up 2 bases and J gave up 6 bases; unmatched junction bases: 2. Per the germline V gene, CDR1 is WNHNN and CDR2 is SYGVQD (reference sequence). The length of the CDR3 is 15 residues.